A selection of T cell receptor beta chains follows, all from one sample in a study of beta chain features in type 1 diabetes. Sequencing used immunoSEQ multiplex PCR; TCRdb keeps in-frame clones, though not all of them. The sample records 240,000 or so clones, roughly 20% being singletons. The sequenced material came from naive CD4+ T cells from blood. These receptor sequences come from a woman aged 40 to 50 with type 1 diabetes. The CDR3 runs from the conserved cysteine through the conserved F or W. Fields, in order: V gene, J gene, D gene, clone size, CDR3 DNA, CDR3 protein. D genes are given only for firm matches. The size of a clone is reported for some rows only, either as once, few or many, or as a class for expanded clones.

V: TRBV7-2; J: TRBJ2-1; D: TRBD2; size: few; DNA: TGTGCCAGCAGCTTAGCGGCCAGCGGGAGCTCCTACAATGAGCAGTTCTTC; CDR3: CASSLAASGSSYNEQFF
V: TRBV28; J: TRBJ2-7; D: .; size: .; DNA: TGTGCCAGCAGTTTCCTGGACAGAGGGATCAAGCAGTACTTC; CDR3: CASSFLDRGIKQYF
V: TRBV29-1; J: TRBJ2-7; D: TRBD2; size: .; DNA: TGCAGCGTTGCAGCACTAGCGGGAGGGGAGCAGTACTTC; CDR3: CSVAALAGGEQYF
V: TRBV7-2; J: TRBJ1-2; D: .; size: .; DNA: TGTGCCAGCAGCTTAGGGGTCCTAGTCTATGGCTACACCTTC; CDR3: CASSLGVLVYGYTF
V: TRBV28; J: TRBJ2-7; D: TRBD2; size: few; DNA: TGTGCCAGCAGTCCCGTAGCGGGAGGGGGCTACGAGCAGTACTTC; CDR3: CASSPVAGGGYEQYF
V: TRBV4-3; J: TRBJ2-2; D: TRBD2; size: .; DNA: TGCGCCAGCAGCCAAGATTGGATATGGTCGGGGGGGCAGGAGCTGTTTTTT; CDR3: CASSQDWIWSGGQELFF
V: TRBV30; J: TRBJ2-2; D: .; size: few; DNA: TGTGCCTGGAGTGCAGGGCGGAACACCGGGGAGCTGTTTTTT; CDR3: CAWSAGRNTGELFF
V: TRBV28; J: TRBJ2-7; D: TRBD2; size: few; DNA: TGTGCCAGCAGTCCTAGGGGTAGCGGGAGAAGCTACGAGCAGTACTTC; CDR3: CASSPRGSGRSYEQYF
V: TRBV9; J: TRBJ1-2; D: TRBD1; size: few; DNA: TGTGCCAGCAGCGTAGGGGGACAGGTCTATGGCTACACCTTC; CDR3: CASSVGGQVYGYTF
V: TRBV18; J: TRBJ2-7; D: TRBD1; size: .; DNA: TGTGCCAGCTCATGGGGACAGGGCTACGAGCAGTACTTC; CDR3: CASSWGQGYEQYF
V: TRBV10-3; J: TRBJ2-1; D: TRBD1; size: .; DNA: TGTGCCATCAGTGGACCGGGACAGGGACTCTACAATGAGCAGTTCTTC; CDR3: CAISGPGQGLYNEQFF
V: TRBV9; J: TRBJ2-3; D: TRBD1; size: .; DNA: TGTGCCAGCAGCGGCTGGACAGGGTATGGAACAGATACGCAGTATTTT; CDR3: CASSGWTGYGTDTQYF
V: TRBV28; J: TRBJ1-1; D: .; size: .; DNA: TGTGCCAGCATGGAGGAAAGGGTGGCTTTCTTT; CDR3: CASMEERVAFF
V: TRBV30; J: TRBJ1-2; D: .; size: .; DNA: TGTGCCTCCCAGAGGGAGGGCTACACCTTC; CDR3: CASQREGYTF
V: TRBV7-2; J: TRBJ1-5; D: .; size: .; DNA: TGTGCCAGCAGCTCACAGGGAGATCAGCCCCAGCATTTT; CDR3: CASSSQGDQPQHF
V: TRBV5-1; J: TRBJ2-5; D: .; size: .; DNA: TGCGCCAGCAGCGATACAGGGTTTTGGGAGACCCAGTACTTC; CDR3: CASSDTGFWETQYF
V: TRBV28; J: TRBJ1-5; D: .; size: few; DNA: TGTGCCATTGACAGGACGATCGGCAATCAGCCCCAGCATTTT; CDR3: CAIDRTIGNQPQHF
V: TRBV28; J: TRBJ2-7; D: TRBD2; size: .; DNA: TGTGCCAGCAGTCTCCCCCCTGGGAGGGCCTTCTACGAGCAGTACTTC; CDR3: CASSLPPGRAFYEQYF
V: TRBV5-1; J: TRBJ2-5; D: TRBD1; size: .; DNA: TGCGCCAGCAGCTTGGGACAGGGCGCCGAGACCCAGTACTTC; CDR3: CASSLGQGAETQYF
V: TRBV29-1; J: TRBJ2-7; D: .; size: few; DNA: TGCAGCGTTGAAGGCGGGCCGCTCTACGAGCAGTACTTC; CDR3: CSVEGGPLYEQYF
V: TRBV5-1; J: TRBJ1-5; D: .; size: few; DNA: TGCGCCAGCAGCTTAGGGGGTTGGGATCAGCCCCAGCATTTT; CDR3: CASSLGGWDQPQHF
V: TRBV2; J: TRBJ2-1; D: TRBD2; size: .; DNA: TGTGCCAGCAGTGCCTCGACTAGCGATTCCCATGAGCAGTTCTTC; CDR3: CASSASTSDSHEQFF
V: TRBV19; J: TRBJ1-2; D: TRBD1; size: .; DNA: TGTGCCAGTAACGACAGGGGAGGCAACTATGGCTACACCTTC; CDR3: CASNDRGGNYGYTF
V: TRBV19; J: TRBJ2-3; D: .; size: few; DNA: TGTGCCAGTAGTTCCGTAAGGGGGGGCTCGGATACGCAGTATTTT; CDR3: CASSSVRGGSDTQYF
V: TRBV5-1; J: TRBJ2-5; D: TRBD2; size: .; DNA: TGCGCCAGCAACCCAGTAGGACTAGAATCAGAGACCCAGTACTTC; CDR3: CASNPVGLESETQYF
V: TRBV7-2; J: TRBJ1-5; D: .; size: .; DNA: TGTGCCAGCAGCTTAGTAGGGGCCAACAATCAGCCCCAGCATTTT; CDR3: CASSLVGANNQPQHF
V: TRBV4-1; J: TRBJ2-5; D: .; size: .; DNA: TGCGCCAGCAGCCAAGACCCTGAGGCCCCCGCGGAGACCCAGTACTTC; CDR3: CASSQDPEAPAETQYF
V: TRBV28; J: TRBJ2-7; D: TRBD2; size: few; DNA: TGTGCCATCGGGACTAGCGGGCTCTACGAGCAGTACTTC; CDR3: CAIGTSGLYEQYF
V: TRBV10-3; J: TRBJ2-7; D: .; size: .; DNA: TGTGCCATCTCCAGGGAAGTTTCCTACGAGCAGTACTTC; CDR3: CAISREVSYEQYF
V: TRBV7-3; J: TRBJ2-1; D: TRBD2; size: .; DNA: TGTGCCAGCAGCTCAATGGGACTAGCGGGGGAGTATGAGCAGTTCTTC; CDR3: CASSSMGLAGEYEQFF